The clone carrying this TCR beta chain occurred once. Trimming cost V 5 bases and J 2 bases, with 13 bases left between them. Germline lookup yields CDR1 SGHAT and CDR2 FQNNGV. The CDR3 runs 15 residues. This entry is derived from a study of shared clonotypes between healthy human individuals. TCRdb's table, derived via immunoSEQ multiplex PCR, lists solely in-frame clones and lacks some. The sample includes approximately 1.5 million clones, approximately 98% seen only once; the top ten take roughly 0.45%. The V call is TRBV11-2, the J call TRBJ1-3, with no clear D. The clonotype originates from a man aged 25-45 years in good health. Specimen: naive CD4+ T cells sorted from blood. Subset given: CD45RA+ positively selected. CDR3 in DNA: TGTGCCAGCAGCGCCGGGAGGGTTGCTGGAAACACCATATATTTT. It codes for CASSAGRVAGNTIYF.